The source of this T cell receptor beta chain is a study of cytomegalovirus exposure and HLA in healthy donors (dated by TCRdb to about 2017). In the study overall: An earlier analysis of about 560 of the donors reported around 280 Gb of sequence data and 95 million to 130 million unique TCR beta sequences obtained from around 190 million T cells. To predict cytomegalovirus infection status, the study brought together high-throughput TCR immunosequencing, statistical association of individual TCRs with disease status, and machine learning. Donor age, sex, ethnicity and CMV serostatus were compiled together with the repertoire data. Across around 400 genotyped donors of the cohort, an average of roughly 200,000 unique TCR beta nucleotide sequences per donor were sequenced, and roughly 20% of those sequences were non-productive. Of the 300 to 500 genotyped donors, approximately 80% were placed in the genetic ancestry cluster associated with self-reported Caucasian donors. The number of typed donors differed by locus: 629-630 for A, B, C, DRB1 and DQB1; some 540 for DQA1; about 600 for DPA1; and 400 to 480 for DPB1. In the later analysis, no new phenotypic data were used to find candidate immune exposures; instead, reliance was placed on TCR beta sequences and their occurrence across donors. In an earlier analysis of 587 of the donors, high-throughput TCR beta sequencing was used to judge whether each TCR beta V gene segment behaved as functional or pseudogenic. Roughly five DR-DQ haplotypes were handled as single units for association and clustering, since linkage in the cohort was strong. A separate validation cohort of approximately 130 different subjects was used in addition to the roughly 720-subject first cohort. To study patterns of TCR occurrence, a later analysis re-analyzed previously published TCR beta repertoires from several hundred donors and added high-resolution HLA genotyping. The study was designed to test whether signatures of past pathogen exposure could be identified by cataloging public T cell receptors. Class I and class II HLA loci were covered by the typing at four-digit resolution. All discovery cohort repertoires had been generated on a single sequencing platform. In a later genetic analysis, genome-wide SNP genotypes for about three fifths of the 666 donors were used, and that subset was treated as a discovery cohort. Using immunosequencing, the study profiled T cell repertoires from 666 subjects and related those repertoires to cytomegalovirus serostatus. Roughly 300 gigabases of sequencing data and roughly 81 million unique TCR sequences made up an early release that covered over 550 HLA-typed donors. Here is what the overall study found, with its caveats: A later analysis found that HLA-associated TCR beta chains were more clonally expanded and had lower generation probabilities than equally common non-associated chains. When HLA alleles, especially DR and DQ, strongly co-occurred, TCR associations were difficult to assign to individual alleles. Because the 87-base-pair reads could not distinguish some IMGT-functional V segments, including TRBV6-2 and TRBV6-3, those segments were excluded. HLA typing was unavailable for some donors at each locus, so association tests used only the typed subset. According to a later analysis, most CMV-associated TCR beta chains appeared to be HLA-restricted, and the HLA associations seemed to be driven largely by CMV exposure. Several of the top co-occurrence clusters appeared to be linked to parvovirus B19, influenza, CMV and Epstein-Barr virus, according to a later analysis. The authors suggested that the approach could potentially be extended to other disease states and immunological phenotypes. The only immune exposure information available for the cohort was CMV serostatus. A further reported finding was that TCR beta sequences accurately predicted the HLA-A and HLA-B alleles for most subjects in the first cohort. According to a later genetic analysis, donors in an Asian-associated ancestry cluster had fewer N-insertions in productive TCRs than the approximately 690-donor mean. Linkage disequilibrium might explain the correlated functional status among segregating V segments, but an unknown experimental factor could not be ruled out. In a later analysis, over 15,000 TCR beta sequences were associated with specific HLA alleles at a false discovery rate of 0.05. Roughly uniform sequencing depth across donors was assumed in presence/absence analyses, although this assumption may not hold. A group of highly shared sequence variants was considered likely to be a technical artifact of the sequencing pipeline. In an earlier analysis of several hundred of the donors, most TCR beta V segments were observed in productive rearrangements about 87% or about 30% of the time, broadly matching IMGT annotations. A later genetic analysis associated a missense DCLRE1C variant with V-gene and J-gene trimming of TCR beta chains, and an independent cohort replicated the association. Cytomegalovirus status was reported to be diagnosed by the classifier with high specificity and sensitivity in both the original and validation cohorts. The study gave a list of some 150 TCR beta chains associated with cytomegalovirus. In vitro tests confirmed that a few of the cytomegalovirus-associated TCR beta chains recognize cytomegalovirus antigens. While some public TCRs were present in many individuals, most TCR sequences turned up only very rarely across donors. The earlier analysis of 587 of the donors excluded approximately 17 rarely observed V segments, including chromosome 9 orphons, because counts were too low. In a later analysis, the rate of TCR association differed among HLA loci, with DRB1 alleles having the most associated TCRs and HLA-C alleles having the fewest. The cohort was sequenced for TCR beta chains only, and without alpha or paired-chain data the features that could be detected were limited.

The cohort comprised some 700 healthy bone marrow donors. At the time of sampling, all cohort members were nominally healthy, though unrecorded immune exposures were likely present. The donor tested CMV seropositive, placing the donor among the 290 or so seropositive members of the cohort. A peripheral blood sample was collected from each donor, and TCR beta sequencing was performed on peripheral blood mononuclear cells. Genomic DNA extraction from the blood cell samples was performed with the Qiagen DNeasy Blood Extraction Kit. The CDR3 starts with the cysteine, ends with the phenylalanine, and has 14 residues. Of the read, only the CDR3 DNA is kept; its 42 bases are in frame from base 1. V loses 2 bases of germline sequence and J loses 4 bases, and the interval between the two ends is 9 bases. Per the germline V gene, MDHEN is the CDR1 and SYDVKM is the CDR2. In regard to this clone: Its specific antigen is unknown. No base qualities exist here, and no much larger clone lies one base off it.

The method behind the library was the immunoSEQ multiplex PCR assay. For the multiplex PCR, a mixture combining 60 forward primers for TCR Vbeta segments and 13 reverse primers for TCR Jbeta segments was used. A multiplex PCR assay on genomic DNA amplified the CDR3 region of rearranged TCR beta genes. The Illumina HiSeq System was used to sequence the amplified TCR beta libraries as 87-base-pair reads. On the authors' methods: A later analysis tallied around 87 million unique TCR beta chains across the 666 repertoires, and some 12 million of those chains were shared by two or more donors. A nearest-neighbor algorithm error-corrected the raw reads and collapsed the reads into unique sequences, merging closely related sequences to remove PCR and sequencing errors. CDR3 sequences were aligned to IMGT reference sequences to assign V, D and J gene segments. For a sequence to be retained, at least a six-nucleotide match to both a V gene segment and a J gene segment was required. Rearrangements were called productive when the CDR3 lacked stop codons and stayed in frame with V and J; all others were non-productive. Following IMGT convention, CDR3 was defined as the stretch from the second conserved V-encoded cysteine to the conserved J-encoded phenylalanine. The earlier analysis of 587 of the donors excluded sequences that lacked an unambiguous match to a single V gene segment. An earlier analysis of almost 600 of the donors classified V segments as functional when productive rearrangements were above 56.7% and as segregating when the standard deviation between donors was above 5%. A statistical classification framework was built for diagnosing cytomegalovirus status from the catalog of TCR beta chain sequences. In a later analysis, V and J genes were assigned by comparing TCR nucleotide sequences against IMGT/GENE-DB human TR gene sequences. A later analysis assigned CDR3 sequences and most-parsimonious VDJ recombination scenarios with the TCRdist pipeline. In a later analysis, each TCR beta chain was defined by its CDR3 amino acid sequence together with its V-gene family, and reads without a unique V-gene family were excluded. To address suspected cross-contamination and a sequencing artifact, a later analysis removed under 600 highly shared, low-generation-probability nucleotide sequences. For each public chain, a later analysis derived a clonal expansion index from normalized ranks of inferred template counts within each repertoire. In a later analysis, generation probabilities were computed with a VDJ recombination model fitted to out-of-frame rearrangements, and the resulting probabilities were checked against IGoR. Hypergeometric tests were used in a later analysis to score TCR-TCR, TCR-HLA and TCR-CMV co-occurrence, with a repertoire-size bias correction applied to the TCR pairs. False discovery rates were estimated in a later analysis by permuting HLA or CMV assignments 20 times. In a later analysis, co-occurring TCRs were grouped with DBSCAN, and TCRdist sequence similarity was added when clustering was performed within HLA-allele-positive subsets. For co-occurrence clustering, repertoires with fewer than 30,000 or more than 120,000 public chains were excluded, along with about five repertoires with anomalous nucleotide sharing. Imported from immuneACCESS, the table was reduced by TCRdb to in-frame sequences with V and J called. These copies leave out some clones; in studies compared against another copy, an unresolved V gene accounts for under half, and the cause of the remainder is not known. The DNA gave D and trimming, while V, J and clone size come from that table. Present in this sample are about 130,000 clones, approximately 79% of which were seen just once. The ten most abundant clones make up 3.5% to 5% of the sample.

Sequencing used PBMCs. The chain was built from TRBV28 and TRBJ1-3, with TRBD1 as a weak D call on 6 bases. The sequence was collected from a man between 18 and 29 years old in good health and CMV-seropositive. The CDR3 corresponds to CASSLPGQGNTIYF. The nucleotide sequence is TGTGCCAGCAGTTTACCCGGACAGGGAAACACCATATATTTT. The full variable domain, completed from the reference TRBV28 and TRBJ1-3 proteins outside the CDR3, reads DVKVTQSSRYLVKRTGEKVFLECVQDMDHENMFWYRQDPGLGLRLIYFSYDVKMKEKGDIPEGYSVSREKKERFSLILESASTNQTSMYLCASSLPGQGNTIYFGEGSWLTVV.